Listed below are T cell receptor beta chains from one sample, sequenced in a study of T cell repertoires in cytomegalovirus infection. One entry per CDR3 protein results from TCRdb running MiXCR on the reads. In the table there are about 300,000 distinct CDR3 sequences, around 9.6% of which are singletons. The material sequenced was PBMCs. The source is a human donor in good health (CMV status not recorded). Some clones in this sample may be carry-over from other donors' samples. Each CDR3 is given with its conserved first and last residue. Fields, in order: J gene, CDR3 length, clone size, D gene, V gene, CDR3 protein, CDR3 DNA. D genes are given only for firm matches. The size field reads once, few, many, or a class for an expanded clone.

j_gene: TRBJ1-1; len: 15; abundance: many; d_gene: TRBD1; v_gene: TRBV5-4; CDR3aa: CASSLGTGGWTEAFF; CDR3nt: TGTGCCAGCAGCCTAGGGACAGGTGGGTGGACTGAAGCTTTCTTT
j_gene: TRBJ2-1; len: 13; abundance: few; d_gene: -; v_gene: TRBV29-1; CDR3aa: CSVDRGVGNEQFF; CDR3nt: TGCAGCGTTGATCGGGGCGTGGGGAATGAGCAGTTCTTC
j_gene: TRBJ2-2; len: 19; abundance: many; d_gene: TRBD2; v_gene: TRBV28; CDR3aa: CASSLPLGLAGGETGELFF; CDR3nt: TGTGCCAGCAGTTTACCCCTTGGACTAGCGGGGGGGGAAACCGGGGAGCTGTTTTTT
j_gene: TRBJ1-1; len: 11; abundance: many; d_gene: -; v_gene: TRBV6-2/TRBV6-3; CDR3aa: CASRVNTEAFF; CDR3nt: TGTGCCAGCAGGGTGAACACTGAAGCTTTCTTT
j_gene: TRBJ2-3; len: 16; abundance: many; d_gene: -; v_gene: TRBV7-6; CDR3aa: CASSLTTAPTPDTQYF; CDR3nt: TGTGCCAGCAGCTTAACGACCGCCCCAACGCCAGATACGCAGTATTTT
j_gene: TRBJ1-1; len: 11; abundance: many; d_gene: -; v_gene: TRBV29-1; CDR3aa: CSVNTVGEAFF; CDR3nt: TGCAGCGTCAACACCGTTGGTGAAGCTTTCTTT
j_gene: TRBJ1-3; len: 13; abundance: many; d_gene: -; v_gene: TRBV2; CDR3aa: CASRSTSGNTIYF; CDR3nt: TGTGCCAGCAGGAGTACCTCTGGAAACACCATATATTTT
j_gene: TRBJ1-1; len: 14; abundance: many; d_gene: -; v_gene: TRBV7-9; CDR3aa: CASSYRTEPSEAFF; CDR3nt: TGTGCCAGCAGCTACCGGACGGAACCCTCTGAAGCTTTCTTT
j_gene: TRBJ2-1; len: 15; abundance: many; d_gene: -; v_gene: TRBV20-1; CDR3aa: CSAREDRYLYNEQFF; CDR3nt: TGCAGTGCTAGAGAGGATCGGTACCTATACAATGAGCAGTTCTTC
j_gene: TRBJ1-6; len: 17; abundance: many; d_gene: TRBD1; v_gene: TRBV7-2; CDR3aa: CATQLYRGTGNNSPLHF; CDR3nt: TGTGCCACCCAGCTGTATAGGGGGACAGGGAATAATTCACCCCTCCACTTT
j_gene: TRBJ1-6; len: 12; abundance: many; d_gene: -; v_gene: TRBV28; CDR3aa: CASSFDNSPLHF; CDR3nt: TGTGCCAGCAGTTTCGATAATTCACCCCTCCACTTT